The T cell receptor beta chain under discussion was sequenced for a study of shared clonotypes between healthy human individuals. Terminally differentiated effector memory CD45RA+ cells were excluded from the naive CD8 cells, which were CD45RO-negative and positively selected for CCR7. The germline CDR1 and CDR2 sequences are MGHRA and YSYEKL. This CDR3 spans 15 amino acids. Deletions cut 1 base from V and 5 bases from J, with 14 bases between. Sequencing was performed with immunoSEQ multiplex PCR; in TCRdb, only in-frame clones are kept and a portion is missing. The sample lists roughly 1,800,000 clones, about 95% occurring once.

The chain has TRBV4-1 and TRBJ1-2, with D hard to call. The receptor was isolated from a man aged 18-30 years in good health. The sequenced sample consisted of naive CD8+ T cells sorted from blood. CDR3 sequence (DNA): TGCGCCAGCAGCCAAGTTTCGTCCGGGTCTTATGGCTACACCTTC. It specifies CASSQVSSGSYGYTF.